The rows below give T cell receptor beta chains drawn from one sample of a study of beta chain features in type 1 diabetes. Some clones are missing from TCRdb's copy, which holds only in-frame ones; the method was immunoSEQ multiplex PCR. In the table there are about 180,000 clones, around an eighth of which are singletons. Source material: central memory CD4+ T cells from blood. The receptor source for this set is a woman younger than 30 in good health. Both conserved end residues are part of each CDR3. Fields, in order: clone size, J gene, D gene, V gene, CDR3 DNA, CDR3 protein. The D gene is left open where the match is weak. Part of the rows lack a size; the others show once, few, many or a class for expanded clones.

clone size: .; J gene: TRBJ2-5; D gene: TRBD1; V gene: TRBV28; CDR3 DNA: TGTGCCAGCAGTTTCCGAGCAGGGGGCAAGGAGACCCAGTACTTC; CDR3 protein: CASSFRAGGKETQYF
clone size: few; J gene: TRBJ2-1; D gene: .; V gene: TRBV30; CDR3 DNA: TGTGCCTGGAGTGTACAAAGCGGGCGGCAGTTCTTC; CDR3 protein: CAWSVQSGRQFF
clone size: few; J gene: TRBJ1-1; D gene: TRBD1; V gene: TRBV28; CDR3 DNA: TGTGCCAGCAGTTTGGGACAGGGGACTGAAGCTTTCTTT; CDR3 protein: CASSLGQGTEAFF
clone size: once; J gene: TRBJ2-3; D gene: .; V gene: TRBV9; CDR3 DNA: TGTGCCAGCAGCGTAGGTCAGGGAAGGGCAGATACGCAGTATTTT; CDR3 protein: CASSVGQGRADTQYF
clone size: .; J gene: TRBJ2-5; D gene: .; V gene: TRBV5-6; CDR3 DNA: TGTGCCAGCAGCTTGTCCGGCAGGCGCCAAGAGACCCAGTACTTC; CDR3 protein: CASSLSGRRQETQYF
clone size: .; J gene: TRBJ1-2; D gene: TRBD1; V gene: TRBV19; CDR3 DNA: TGTGCCAGTAGTATTGGGACAGGGGCGACCTTC; CDR3 protein: CASSIGTGATF
clone size: .; J gene: TRBJ2-4; D gene: .; V gene: TRBV10-3; CDR3 DNA: TGTGCCATCAGTGATACAGCCCTAGCCAAAAACATTCAGTACTTC; CDR3 protein: CAISDTALAKNIQYF
clone size: few; J gene: TRBJ2-3; D gene: TRBD2; V gene: TRBV9; CDR3 DNA: TGTGCCAGCAGCGCCACTAGCGGAACAGATACGCAGTATTTT; CDR3 protein: CASSATSGTDTQYF
clone size: few; J gene: TRBJ2-2; D gene: .; V gene: TRBV5-1; CDR3 DNA: TGCGCCAGCAGCCCAGGGGCCAGGGTAACCGGGGAGCTGTTTTTT; CDR3 protein: CASSPGARVTGELFF
clone size: .; J gene: TRBJ2-2; D gene: TRBD2; V gene: TRBV28; CDR3 DNA: TGTGCCAGCAGTTCATCCGGGACTAGCGCCGGGGAGCTGTTTTTT; CDR3 protein: CASSSSGTSAGELFF
clone size: few; J gene: TRBJ2-1; D gene: TRBD2; V gene: TRBV7-8; CDR3 DNA: TGTGCCAGCAGCGGACTAGCGGGAGTAGGTGAGCAGTTCTTC; CDR3 protein: CASSGLAGVGEQFF
clone size: .; J gene: TRBJ2-7; D gene: TRBD1; V gene: TRBV19; CDR3 DNA: TGTGCCAGTAGTGTTTTGACAGGGCCCCACGAGCAGTACTTC; CDR3 protein: CASSVLTGPHEQYF
clone size: .; J gene: TRBJ2-1; D gene: TRBD2; V gene: TRBV7-9; CDR3 DNA: TGTGCCAGCAGCTTAGAAGGCGGGAGGGCAGACAATGAGCAGTTCTTC; CDR3 protein: CASSLEGGRADNEQFF
clone size: many; J gene: TRBJ1-5; D gene: TRBD1; V gene: TRBV7-6; CDR3 DNA: TGTGCCAGCAGCCCTTCACAGGGGTTGAGCAATCAGCCCCAGCATTTT; CDR3 protein: CASSPSQGLSNQPQHF
clone size: .; J gene: TRBJ2-7; D gene: TRBD2; V gene: TRBV20-1; CDR3 DNA: TGCAGTGCCGGGACTAGCGCCGAGCAGTACTTC; CDR3 protein: CSAGTSAEQYF
clone size: few; J gene: TRBJ2-1; D gene: TRBD2; V gene: TRBV9; CDR3 DNA: TGTGCCAGCAATTTGGACAGGGGACTAGCGGGAGGGCCCAGTGAGCAGTTCTTC; CDR3 protein: CASNLDRGLAGGPSEQFF
clone size: once; J gene: TRBJ2-6; D gene: TRBD1; V gene: TRBV23-1; CDR3 DNA: TGCGCCAGCACGACAGGGTGGACCTCTGGGGCCAACGTCCTGACTTTC; CDR3 protein: CASTTGWTSGANVLTF
clone size: .; J gene: TRBJ2-1; D gene: TRBD2; V gene: TRBV5-1; CDR3 DNA: TGCGCCAGCGGACCGGGACTAGCGGTCTACAATGAGCAGTTCTTC; CDR3 protein: CASGPGLAVYNEQFF
clone size: .; J gene: TRBJ2-3; D gene: TRBD2; V gene: TRBV4-3; CDR3 DNA: TGCGCCAGCTCGCGAAGATCTAGCGGGGCCCCAGATACGCAGTATTTT; CDR3 protein: CASSRRSSGAPDTQYF
clone size: few; J gene: TRBJ1-1; D gene: TRBD1; V gene: TRBV28; CDR3 DNA: TGTGCCAGCAGTTCAGGACGATCGGGACAGATGAACACTGAAGCTTTCTTT; CDR3 protein: CASSSGRSGQMNTEAFF
clone size: .; J gene: TRBJ2-7; D gene: .; V gene: TRBV11-2; CDR3 DNA: TGTGCCAGCAGCCCCGGGATTTACGAGCAGTACTTC; CDR3 protein: CASSPGIYEQYF
clone size: .; J gene: TRBJ2-5; D gene: TRBD1; V gene: TRBV27; CDR3 DNA: TGTGCCAGCAGTGTCGGGACAGGGAGGAGGGAGACCCAGTACTTC; CDR3 protein: CASSVGTGRRETQYF
clone size: many; J gene: TRBJ2-3; D gene: .; V gene: TRBV28; CDR3 DNA: TGTGCCAGCAGTTTAGCGGCCGGAGATACGCAGTATTTT; CDR3 protein: CASSLAAGDTQYF
clone size: few; J gene: TRBJ2-7; D gene: .; V gene: TRBV11-2; CDR3 DNA: TGTGCCAGCAGCCTTGAGGGCTGGGCTCTCGAGCAGTACTTC; CDR3 protein: CASSLEGWALEQYF
clone size: .; J gene: TRBJ1-1; D gene: TRBD1; V gene: TRBV28; CDR3 DNA: TGTGCCAGCAGCCGCGGGACAGCTTTTCAGACTGAAGCTTTCTTT; CDR3 protein: CASSRGTAFQTEAFF
clone size: .; J gene: TRBJ1-2; D gene: .; V gene: TRBV13; CDR3 DNA: TGTGCCAGCAGCTTATCTCTAGGGGCGGGGAACTATGGCTACACCTTC; CDR3 protein: CASSLSLGAGNYGYTF
clone size: few; J gene: TRBJ2-3; D gene: TRBD2; V gene: TRBV11-2; CDR3 DNA: TGTGCCAGCAGCTTTCTAGCGGGAGGAGTGACAGATACGCAGTATTTT; CDR3 protein: CASSFLAGGVTDTQYF
clone size: few; J gene: TRBJ2-2; D gene: .; V gene: TRBV9; CDR3 DNA: TGTGCCAGCAGCGTAGTCGGACTCGGGGAGCTGTTTTTT; CDR3 protein: CASSVVGLGELFF
clone size: few; J gene: TRBJ2-1; D gene: TRBD2; V gene: TRBV7-2; CDR3 DNA: TGTGCCAGCAGGATGACTAGCGGGAGAGCCAATGAGCAGTTCTTC; CDR3 protein: CASRMTSGRANEQFF
clone size: few; J gene: TRBJ1-1; D gene: .; V gene: TRBV7-9; CDR3 DNA: TGTGCCAGCAGCTTTGAGTACACTGAAGCTTTCTTT; CDR3 protein: CASSFEYTEAFF
clone size: few; J gene: TRBJ2-3; D gene: TRBD2; V gene: TRBV6-1; CDR3 DNA: TGTGCCAGCAGTGCTAGCGGAACTAGCACAGATACGCAGTATTTT; CDR3 protein: CASSASGTSTDTQYF
clone size: few; J gene: TRBJ2-3; D gene: TRBD2; V gene: TRBV25-1; CDR3 DNA: TGTGCCAGCAGTGACTATCTAGCGGGAGTTACAAATACGCAGTATTTT; CDR3 protein: CASSDYLAGVTNTQYF
clone size: few; J gene: TRBJ1-1; D gene: TRBD1; V gene: TRBV7-9; CDR3 DNA: TGTGCCAGCAGCTTAGTGACAGGGCGCACTGAAGCTTTCTTT; CDR3 protein: CASSLVTGRTEAFF
clone size: .; J gene: TRBJ2-5; D gene: TRBD2; V gene: TRBV30; CDR3 DNA: TGTGCCTGGAGTGTTTCGACTAGCTCGGAGACCCAGTACTTC; CDR3 protein: CAWSVSTSSETQYF
clone size: .; J gene: TRBJ2-7; D gene: .; V gene: TRBV2; CDR3 DNA: TGTGCCAGCAGGGTGGGGTACGGGGAGAATGTCTACGAGCAGTACTTC; CDR3 protein: CASRVGYGENVYEQYF
clone size: few; J gene: TRBJ1-1; D gene: TRBD1; V gene: TRBV23-1; CDR3 DNA: TGCGCCAGCAGTCAATCGGACAGGGGAGCTGAAGCTTTCTTT; CDR3 protein: CASSQSDRGAEAFF
clone size: .; J gene: TRBJ2-1; D gene: TRBD1; V gene: TRBV28; CDR3 DNA: TGTGCCAGCAGTTTTACCGGGACAGGAGTTTACAATGAGCAGTTCTTC; CDR3 protein: CASSFTGTGVYNEQFF
clone size: .; J gene: TRBJ2-7; D gene: TRBD1; V gene: TRBV10-3; CDR3 DNA: TGTGCCATCAGTGAGCGACAGGGTAATGACGAGCAGTACTTC; CDR3 protein: CAISERQGNDEQYF
clone size: .; J gene: TRBJ2-1; D gene: TRBD2; V gene: TRBV19; CDR3 DNA: TGTGCCAGTAGTCTTTATAGCGGGAGGGACTACAATGAGCAGTTCTTC; CDR3 protein: CASSLYSGRDYNEQFF
clone size: few; J gene: TRBJ1-1; D gene: .; V gene: TRBV9; CDR3 DNA: TGTGCCAGCAGCCCGCGGGAGAACACTGAAGCTTTCTTT; CDR3 protein: CASSPRENTEAFF
clone size: few; J gene: TRBJ1-2; D gene: .; V gene: TRBV9; CDR3 DNA: TGTGCCAGCAGCGATACAGGGATCTATGGCTACACCTTC; CDR3 protein: CASSDTGIYGYTF
clone size: few; J gene: TRBJ2-4; D gene: TRBD1; V gene: TRBV9; CDR3 DNA: TGTGCCAGCAGCGTGGAGGGACAGGGTCATAATCAGTACTTC; CDR3 protein: CASSVEGQGHNQYF
clone size: .; J gene: TRBJ1-4; D gene: .; V gene: TRBV9; CDR3 DNA: TGTGCCAGCAGCGTAGGACAGAATAATGAAAAACTGTTTTTT; CDR3 protein: CASSVGQNNEKLFF
clone size: .; J gene: TRBJ2-3; D gene: TRBD2; V gene: TRBV4-2; CDR3 DNA: TGTGCCAGCAGCCAAGCGGGAGGGGGCACAGATACGCAGTATTTT; CDR3 protein: CASSQAGGGTDTQYF
clone size: few; J gene: TRBJ1-1; D gene: .; V gene: TRBV30; CDR3 DNA: TGTGCCTGGTACCCCAGGGCCCGGAGAACTGAAGCTTTCTTT; CDR3 protein: CAWYPRARRTEAFF
clone size: few; J gene: TRBJ2-5; D gene: .; V gene: TRBV14; CDR3 DNA: TGTGCCAGCAGCCATCAACGTGAGGCGGAGACCCAGTACTTC; CDR3 protein: CASSHQREAETQYF